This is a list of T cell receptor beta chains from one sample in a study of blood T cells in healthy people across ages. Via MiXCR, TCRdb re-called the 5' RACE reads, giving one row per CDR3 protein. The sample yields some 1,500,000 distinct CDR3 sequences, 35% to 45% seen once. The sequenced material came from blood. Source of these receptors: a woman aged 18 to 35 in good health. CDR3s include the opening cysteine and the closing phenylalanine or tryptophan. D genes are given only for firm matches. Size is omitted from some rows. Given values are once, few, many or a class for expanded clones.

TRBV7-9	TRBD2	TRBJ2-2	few	TGTGCCAGCAGCTCCGGACTAGCGCCCGGGGAGCTGTTTTTT	CASSSGLAPGELFF
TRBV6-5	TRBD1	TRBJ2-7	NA	TGTGCCAGCAGAAAACAGGGGGCCCCGTGGCCGTACGAGCAGTACTTC	CASRKQGAPWPYEQYF
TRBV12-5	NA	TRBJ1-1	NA	TGTGCTAGTGGTTTTTCTTTGGGGGGCGTCGAAGCTTTCTTT	CASGFSLGGVEAFF
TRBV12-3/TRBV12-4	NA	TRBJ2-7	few	TGTGCCAGCAGTTTTTCTGGTCTCTACGAGCAGTACTTC	CASSFSGLYEQYF
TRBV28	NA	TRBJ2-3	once	TGTGCCAGCAGTACCCAGGGGGGTTGGACAGATACGCAGTATTTT	CASSTQGGWTDTQYF
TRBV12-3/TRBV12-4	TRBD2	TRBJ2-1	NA	TGTGCCAGCAGTTTAGTTTTTCTAGCGGGGGCCTACAATGAGCAGTTCTTC	CASSLVFLAGAYNEQFF
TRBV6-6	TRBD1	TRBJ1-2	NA	TGTGCCAGCAGTTCCCCGGGGACAGGGACCTATGGCTACACCTTC	CASSSPGTGTYGYTF
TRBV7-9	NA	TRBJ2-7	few	TGTGCCAGCAGCTTAGAGGGCGGGAACGAGCAGTACTTC	CASSLEGGNEQYF
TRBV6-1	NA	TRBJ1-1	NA	TGTGCCAGCAGTGAAGAAAGGGTGGGGAACACTGAAGCTTTCTTT	CASSEERVGNTEAFF
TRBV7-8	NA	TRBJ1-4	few	TGTGCCAGCAGCTTAGCGGATGGGAATGAAAAACTGTTTTTT	CASSLADGNEKLFF
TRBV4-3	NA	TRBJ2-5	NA	TGCGCCAGCAGCCAGGGTCTGGGGCTACAAGAGACCCAGTACTTC	CASSQGLGLQETQYF
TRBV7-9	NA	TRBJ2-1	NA	TGTGCCAGCAGCTTATATACCAGCGGGTGGGCGAATGAGCAGTTCTTC	CASSLYTSGWANEQFF
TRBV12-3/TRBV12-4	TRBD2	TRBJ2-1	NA	TGTGCCAGCAGTTTTCGCCTAGCGGACTACAATGAGCAGTTCTTC	CASSFRLADYNEQFF
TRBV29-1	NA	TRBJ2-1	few	TGCAGCGTTGAATGGGACACCACCTACAATGAGCAGTTCTTC	CSVEWDTTYNEQFF
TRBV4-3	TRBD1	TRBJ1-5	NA	TGCGCCAGCAGCCAAGACCGGCAGGGGGGTATCATGCCCCAGCATTTT	CASSQDRQGGIMPQHF
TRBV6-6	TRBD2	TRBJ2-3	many	TGTGCCAGCAGCCAAATGCTGACTAGCGGCACAGATACGCAGTATTTT	CASSQMLTSGTDTQYF
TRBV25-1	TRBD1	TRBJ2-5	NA	TGTGCCAGCAGACAGGGGGCCCAAGAGACCCAGTACTTC	CASRQGAQETQYF
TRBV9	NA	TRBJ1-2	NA	TGTGCCAGCAGCGTAGGACCAGGTGGAGGGCATGGCTACACCTTC	CASSVGPGGGHGYTF
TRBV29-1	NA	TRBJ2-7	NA	TGCAGCGTTGAGGACACCCTCGCCTACGAGCAGTACTTC	CSVEDTLAYEQYF
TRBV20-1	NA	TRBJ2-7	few	TGCAGTGCTTCCCTTCCAAGCTCCTACGAGCAGTACTTC	CSASLPSSYEQYF
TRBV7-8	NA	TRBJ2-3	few	TGTGCCAGCAGCTCAACAGGGATGAGCACAGATACGCAGTATTTT	CASSSTGMSTDTQYF
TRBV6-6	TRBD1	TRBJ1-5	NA	TGTGCCAGCAAGAAAATCACAGGGGGAGTCAATCAGCCCCAGCATTTT	CASKKITGGVNQPQHF
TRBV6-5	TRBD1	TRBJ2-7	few	TGTGCCAGCAGTTTAAGAACAGGGGGCCGGTACGAGCAGTACTTC	CASSLRTGGRYEQYF
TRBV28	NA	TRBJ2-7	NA	TGTGCCAGCAGTTTTAGTGGGAGATCTCGCGAGCAGTACTTC	CASSFSGRSREQYF
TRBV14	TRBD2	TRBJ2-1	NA	TGTGCCAGCAGCTCTCTCGGGACTATCAATGAGCAGTTCTTC	CASSSLGTINEQFF
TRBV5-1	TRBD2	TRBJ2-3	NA	TGCGCCAGCTCAACTCCGGGGCTAGCGGGGGGGCCAGTAGATACGCAGTATTTT	CASSTPGLAGGPVDTQYF
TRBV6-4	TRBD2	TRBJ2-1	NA	TGTGCCAGCAGCGAGACCGGGACTAGAGATGAGCAGTTCTTC	CASSETGTRDEQFF
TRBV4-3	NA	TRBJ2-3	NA	TGCGCCAGCAGCCAGAGTGGATACGACACAGATACGCAGTATTTT	CASSQSGYDTDTQYF
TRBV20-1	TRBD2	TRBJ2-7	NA	TGCAGTGCTAGAGATCACCCAGTCGTGGTAGCGGGAGGGTACGAGCAGTACTTC	CSARDHPVVVAGGYEQYF
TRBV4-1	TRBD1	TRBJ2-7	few	TGCGCCAGCAGCCAAGATTCGACAGGGCCCAGCTGGGACGAGCAGTACTTC	CASSQDSTGPSWDEQYF
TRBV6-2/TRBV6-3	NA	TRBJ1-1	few	TGTGCCAGCAGTTCAGGTAACTCCTACACTGAAGCTTTCTTT	CASSSGNSYTEAFF
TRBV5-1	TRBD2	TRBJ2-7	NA	TGCGCCAGCAGCTTTTTGGCGGGGGGCCGCTACGAGCAGTACTTC	CASSFLAGGRYEQYF
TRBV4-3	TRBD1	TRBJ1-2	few	TGCGCCAGCAGCCAAGATCGGGATCCCGGGACAGTTAACTATGGCTACACCTTC	CASSQDRDPGTVNYGYTF
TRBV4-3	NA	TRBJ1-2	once	TGCGCCAGCAGCCAAGATCTCCCGGGGGCGCGGCATGGCTACACCTTC	CASSQDLPGARHGYTF
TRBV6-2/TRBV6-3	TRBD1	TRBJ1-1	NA	TGTGCCAGCAAACGACAGGGGATGAACACTGAAGCTTTCTTT	CASKRQGMNTEAFF
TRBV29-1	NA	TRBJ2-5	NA	TGCAGCGTTAGGTGGCAGCAAGAGACCCAGTACTTC	CSVRWQQETQYF
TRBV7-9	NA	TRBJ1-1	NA	TGTGCCAGCAGCCCCCCGGGACCCGGAGTTGGTACTGAAGCTTTCTTT	CASSPPGPGVGTEAFF
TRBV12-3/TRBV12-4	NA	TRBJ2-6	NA	TGTGCCAGCAGGTCCCGGCGGTCTGGGGCCAACGTCCTGACTTTC	CASRSRRSGANVLTF
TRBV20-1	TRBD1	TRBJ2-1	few	TGCAGTGCTGATTCTTTGACAGGGAACTACAATGAGCAGTTCTTC	CSADSLTGNYNEQFF
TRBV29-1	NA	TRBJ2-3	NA	TGCAGCGTTGAAGGACAGGCCAGCAGTAGCACAGATACGCAGTATTTT	CSVEGQASSSTDTQYF
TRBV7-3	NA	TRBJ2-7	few	TGTGCCAGCACTATGGTCGGTCCCTACGAGCAGTACTTC	CASTMVGPYEQYF
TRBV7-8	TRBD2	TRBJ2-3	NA	TGTGCCGGCAGCTTAGAGGATTGGGGGACTAGCGGGAGAACAGATACGCAGTATTTT	CAGSLEDWGTSGRTDTQYF
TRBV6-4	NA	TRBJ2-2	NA	TGTGCCAGCAGGCACAGCCTCACCGGGGAGCTGTTTTTT	CASRHSLTGELFF
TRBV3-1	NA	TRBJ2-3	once	TGTGCCAGCAGCCAGAGTTTCGATACGCAGTATTTT	CASSQSFDTQYF
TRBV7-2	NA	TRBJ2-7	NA	TGTGCCAGCAGCTTAGGTGCCGGGACGATATCCAACGAGCAGTACTTC	CASSLGAGTISNEQYF
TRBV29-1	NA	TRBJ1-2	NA	TGCAGCGTTGAAACCCGCGGACACAACTATGGCTACACCTTC	CSVETRGHNYGYTF
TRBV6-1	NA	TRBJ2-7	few	TGTGCCAGTCACAAAACGGGATATGAGCAGTACTTC	CASHKTGYEQYF
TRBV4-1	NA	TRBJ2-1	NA	TGCGCCAGCAGCCTAGGACTAATCGAAACGGAGCAGTTCTTC	CASSLGLIETEQFF
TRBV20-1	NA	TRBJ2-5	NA	TGCAGTGCTAGAGATCGTCTAGGAAAAATTCAAGAGACCCAGTACTTC	CSARDRLGKIQETQYF
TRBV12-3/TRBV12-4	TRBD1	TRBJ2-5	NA	TGTGCCAGCAGTTTCGTAAGGGACAGGGGCCAAGAGACCCAGTACTTC	CASSFVRDRGQETQYF
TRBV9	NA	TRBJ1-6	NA	TGTGCCAGCAGCGTAGGTGGTTCAGAAAATTCACCCCTCCACTTT	CASSVGGSENSPLHF
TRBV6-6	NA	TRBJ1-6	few	TGTGCCAGCAGTTATGCTAGCTCCTATAATTCACCCCTCCACTTT	CASSYASSYNSPLHF
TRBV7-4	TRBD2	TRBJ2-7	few	TGTGCCAGCAGCCCCACCCCCGGGGACTACTCCTACGAGCAGTACTTC	CASSPTPGDYSYEQYF
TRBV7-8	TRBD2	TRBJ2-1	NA	TGTGCCAGCAGCAAGGGACTAGCCCTAGAGCAGTTCTTC	CASSKGLALEQFF
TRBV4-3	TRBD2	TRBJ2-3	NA	TGCGCCAGCAGCCGAAGCCTGGCTAACGGGAGGAGCAGTGCAGATACGCAGTATTTT	CASSRSLANGRSSADTQYF